This T cell receptor beta chain was identified during a study of cytomegalovirus exposure and HLA in healthy donors. Overall study findings and caveats: For presence/absence analyses, sequencing depth was assumed to be roughly uniform across donors. The likely origin of a cluster of highly shared sequence variants was a sequencing artifact. The study recorded over 150 TCR beta chains that were cytomegalovirus-associated.

The primer mix had 60 Vbeta and 13 Jbeta primers. TCRdb's copy holds only in-frame clones and misses some; the assay was immunoSEQ multiplex PCR. The table lists some 100,000 clones, approximately 85% of them singletons. Those who donated were healthy bone marrow donors. The table lists this clone with a count of one. Its antigen remains unidentified. This CDR3 region has 16 residues. V shed 4 bases and J shed 0 bases, with 13 bases lying between them. Germline CDR1 SGHRS, CDR2 YFSETQ. This receptor was identified in a man younger than 40 in good health and CMV-seronegative. The chain carries TRBV5-1 and TRBJ1-4; D is undetermined. The sequenced sample was PBMCs. DNA for the CDR3: TGCGCCAGCAGCCACCACAGTGGGCCAACTAATGAAAAACTGTTTTTT. Its protein product is CASSHHSGPTNEKLFF.